This T cell receptor (beta chain) was retrieved from a study of cytomegalovirus exposure and HLA in healthy donors. Study findings and constraints: Investigators reported 150 to 200 TCR beta chains as tied to cytomegalovirus. When a later analysis compared HLA-associated TCR beta chains with equally common others, the HLA-associated chains turned out to be more clonally expanded and to have lower generation probabilities. Sequencing had likely introduced a cluster of highly shared sequence variants as an artifact.

The PCR was carried out with 60 Vbeta primers and 13 Jbeta primers. Authors' analysis steps: There were about 88 million unique TCR beta chains by a later count, and approximately 10 million of them were shared. Repertoires were generated with immunoSEQ multiplex PCR, while TCRdb's copy carries only in-frame clones and drops some. V and J calls and clone size are as listed in that table; D and trimming were resolved from the DNA. Among over 150,000 clones, more than 65% were seen once, and the ten largest hold approximately 2.8%. V lost 4 bases to trimming and J lost 2 bases; unmatched junction nucleotides: 3. The germline CDR1 and CDR2 sequences are SGHNT and YYREEE (reference sequence). The length of the CDR3 is 15 residues. About this clone itself: Antigen unknown.

The gene calls are TRBV5-4 and TRBJ2-1; 10 nucleotides line up with TRBD2. The sample was PBMCs. The receptor's source is a woman between 35 and 50 years old in good health and CMV-seropositive. The CDR3 sequence is CASSVTSGAYNEQFF. The CDR3 region has the DNA TGTGCCAGCAGCGTAACTAGCGGGGCCTACAATGAGCAGTTCTTC.